The text below deals with one T cell receptor (beta chain). What it binds is unknown. This table comes from immunoSEQ multiplex PCR, and its TCRdb copy is limited to in-frame clones, with some not included. The sample consists of 15,000 to 20,000 clones, less than 90% of them appearing once. This specimen belongs to a study of lymphopenia after photon versus proton radiotherapy. Study-wide results and limits: Only patients who died were analyzed for survival; proton advantage is unproven.

In germline, CDR1 is SNHLY, CDR2 FYNNEI. V lost 6 bases and J lost 5, with 16 bases in between. The CDR3 is 14 amino acids. V is TRBV2 and J is TRBJ1-1; D might be TRBD1 (6 bases). The sequencing here drew on peripheral blood, taken from a patient treated with proton-based radiotherapy. The TCR sequence derives from a man between 65 and 80 years old with pancreatic cancer. The CDR3 here is CASRATGLATEAFF. The CDR3 DNA is TGTGCCAGCAGAGCCACAGGGTTAGCAACTGAAGCTTTCTTT.